Below, one T cell receptor beta chain is given with its context. Its cognate antigen is unknown. These data originate in a study of T cells after yellow fever vaccination. For the study at large: SMART-Seq v4 Ultra Low Input prepared libraries from low-cell fractions. Overall study results and limits: Most clones from primary vaccination were detected again post-booster (around 96% CD4, approximately 90% CD8).

TCRdb re-called the 5' RACE reads with MiXCR, one entry per CDR3 protein. In the table there are tens of thousands of distinct CDR3 sequences, almost 8% of which are singletons. This CDR3 contains 16 residues. With V trimmed by 3 bases and J by 6 bases, 8 bases remained unmatched. Germline CDR1 reads SGHAT; CDR2 reads FQNNGV. The input for sequencing was CD8+ T cells sorted from PBMCs, taken on the day of the yellow fever booster vaccination. The J gene is TRBJ2-1, the V gene TRBV11-2; TRBD2 matches 10 bases. The receptor comes from a man aged 30 to 39 who received the YFV17D yellow fever vaccine. CDR3 region: CASSLSPAGGFNEQFF. CDR3 bases: TGTGCCAGCAGCTTGAGTCCAGCGGGAGGGTTCAATGAGCAGTTCTTC.